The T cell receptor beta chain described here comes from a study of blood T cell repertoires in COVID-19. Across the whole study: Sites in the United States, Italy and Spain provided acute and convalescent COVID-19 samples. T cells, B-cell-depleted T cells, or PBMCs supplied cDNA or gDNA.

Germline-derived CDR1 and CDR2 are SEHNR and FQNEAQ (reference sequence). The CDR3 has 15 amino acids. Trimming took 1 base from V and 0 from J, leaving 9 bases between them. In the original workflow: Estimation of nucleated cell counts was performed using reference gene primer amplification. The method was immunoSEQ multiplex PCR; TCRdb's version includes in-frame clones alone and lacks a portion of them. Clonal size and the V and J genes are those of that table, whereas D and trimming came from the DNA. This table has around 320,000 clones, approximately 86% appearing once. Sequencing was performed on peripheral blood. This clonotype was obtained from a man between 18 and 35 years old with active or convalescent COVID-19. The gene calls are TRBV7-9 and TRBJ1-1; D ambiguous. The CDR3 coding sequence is TGTGCCAGCAGCTTAGACGGGTTCATGAACACTGAAGCTTTCTTT. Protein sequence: CASSLDGFMNTEAFF. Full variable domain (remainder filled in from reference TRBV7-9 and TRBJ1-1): DTGVSQNPRHKITKRGQNVTFRCDPISEHNRLYWYRQTLGQGPEFLTYFQNEAQLEKSRLLSDRFSAERPKGSFSTLEIQRTEQGDSAMYLCASSLDGFMNTEAFFGQGTRLTVV.